This T cell receptor (beta chain) was recorded in a study of blood T cell repertoires in COVID-19. Study-wide background: The samples span acute and convalescent COVID-19 from the United States, Italy and Spain. Sample material is recorded as cDNA or gDNA derived from T cells, B-cell-depleted T cells, or PBMCs.

V was shortened by 8 bases and J by 2 bases, with 10 bases between the two germline ends. Germline values: CDR1 MNHEY, CDR2 SMNVEV (reference sequence). The CDR3 is made up of 14 amino acids. In the source study's methods: Amplifying reference gene primers gave estimates of nucleated cell counts. Repertoires were generated with immunoSEQ multiplex PCR, while TCRdb's copy carries only in-frame clones and drops some. From that table come the V and J calls and clone size; the DNA was used to work out D and trimming. The sample has some 200,000 clones; about 83% are singletons. The V call is TRBV27, the J call TRBJ1-6, with no clear D. The sequence was collected from a woman aged 18-29 years who had recovered from COVID-19. The sample taken for sequencing was peripheral blood. The CDR3 DNA follows: TGTGCCAGCCGGGTAGAGGCCTATAATTCACCCCTCCACTTT. Encoded protein: CASRVEAYNSPLHF.